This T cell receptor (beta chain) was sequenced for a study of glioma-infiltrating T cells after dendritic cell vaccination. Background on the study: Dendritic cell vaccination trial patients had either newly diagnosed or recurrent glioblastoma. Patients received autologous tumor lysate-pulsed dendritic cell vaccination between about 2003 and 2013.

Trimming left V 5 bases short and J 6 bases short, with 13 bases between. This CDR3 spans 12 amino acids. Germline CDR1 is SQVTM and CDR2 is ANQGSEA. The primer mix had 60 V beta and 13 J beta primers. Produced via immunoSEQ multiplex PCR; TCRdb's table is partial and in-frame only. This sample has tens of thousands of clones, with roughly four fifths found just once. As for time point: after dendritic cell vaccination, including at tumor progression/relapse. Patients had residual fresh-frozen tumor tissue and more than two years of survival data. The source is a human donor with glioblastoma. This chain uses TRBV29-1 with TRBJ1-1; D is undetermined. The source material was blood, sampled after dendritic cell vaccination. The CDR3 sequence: CSVRVVGSEAFF. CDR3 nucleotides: TGCAGCGTTCGAGTTGTTGGTTCTGAAGCTTTCTTT.